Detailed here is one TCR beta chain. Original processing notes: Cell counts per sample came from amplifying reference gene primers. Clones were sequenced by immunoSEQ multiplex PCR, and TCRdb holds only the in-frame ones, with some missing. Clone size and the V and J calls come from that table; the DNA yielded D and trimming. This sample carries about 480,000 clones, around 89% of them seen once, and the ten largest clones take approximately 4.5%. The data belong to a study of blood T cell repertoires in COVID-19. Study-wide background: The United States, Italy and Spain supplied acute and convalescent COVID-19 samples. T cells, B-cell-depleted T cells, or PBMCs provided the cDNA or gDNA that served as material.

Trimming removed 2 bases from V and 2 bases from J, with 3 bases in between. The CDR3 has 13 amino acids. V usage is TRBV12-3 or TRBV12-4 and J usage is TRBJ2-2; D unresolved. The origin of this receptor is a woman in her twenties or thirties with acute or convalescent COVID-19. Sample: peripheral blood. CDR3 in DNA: TGTGCCAGCAGTTTACGTAACACCGGGGAGCTGTTTTTT. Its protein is CASSLRNTGELFF.